This T cell receptor beta chain stems from a study of OX40 agonist ivuxolimab in advanced cancers. The wider study: It was ivuxolimab, an agonistic anti-OX40 (CD134) antibody, that patients were treated with. Subjects had a mean age of roughly 57 years, with a range of roughly 20 to 79; almost 85% were male.

This clone was detected only a few times. Antigen unknown. Findings and caveats of the study: Low normalized T-cell clonal expansion also characterized some of the nonresponders. The mean number of expanded clones was higher in CD8+ T cells than in CD4+.

V was shortened by 10 bases and J by 0 bases, with 11 bases between the two germline ends. The CDR3 is made up of 13 amino acids. Per the germline V gene, CDR1 is MNHEY and CDR2 is SVGAGI. TCRdb's table, derived via immunoSEQ multiplex PCR, lists solely in-frame clones and lacks some. The sample lists about 92,000 clones; more than 85% were seen once. The receptor comes from an adult with an advanced solid tumor such as melanoma, head and neck, liver or kidney cancer. The gene calls are TRBV6-5 and TRBJ2-3, with unresolved D. Sequenced here: CD4+ or CD8+ T cells sorted from blood, sampled in a trial of the OX40 agonist ivuxolimab. CDR3 sequence: CATRARSTDTQYF. Written as DNA, the CDR3 is TGTGCCACAAGGGCAAGGAGCACAGATACGCAGTATTTT.